This TCR beta chain was recovered during a study of cytomegalovirus exposure and HLA in healthy donors. Study-level points and caveats: Cytomegalovirus association was listed for roughly 160 TCR beta chains.

The CDR3 contains 15 residues. The ends lost 1 base at V and 4 bases at J; junction bases unmatched: 7. Germline V gene lookup returns CDR1 MNHNS and CDR2 SASEGT. Points on this clone: Its antigen remains unknown.

Using immunoSEQ multiplex PCR, the repertoire was profiled, and TCRdb retains in-frame clones only, with some absent. The sample yields some 100,000 clones, roughly 90% seen once. The sequence derives from a young woman in good health and CMV-seronegative. The genes are TRBV6-1 and TRBJ2-7; the match to TRBD1 covers 7 bases. The sequenced sample consisted of PBMCs. The CDR3 DNA is TGTGCCAGCAGTGAAGTAGGGGGCAGGGGTTACGAGCAGTACTTC. Translation: CASSEVGGRGYEQYF.